The entry below describes one TCR beta chain. This sample stems from a study of T cell changes during pregnancy in multiple sclerosis. The method was immunoSEQ multiplex PCR; TCRdb's version includes in-frame clones alone and lacks a portion of them. The data hold about 36,000 clones, with about 89% observed a single time. The sample consisted of CD8+ T cells from peripheral blood mononuclear cells, taken in the third trimester of pregnancy. The receptor comes from a female donor with multiple sclerosis, enrolled in a pregnancy study.

The CDR3 region has the DNA TGTGCCAGTAGTATTTTCGACGGGACACCCACATCCCAGTACTTC. Protein sequence: CASSIFDGTPTSQYF. The chain joins TRBV19 to TRBJ2-5; D possibly corresponds to TRBD1 (6 bases). Germline loops: CDR1 LNHDA, CDR2 SQIVND (reference sequence). The CDR3 consists of 15 residues. Trimming removed 3 bases at V and 9 bases at J, with 20 bases between.